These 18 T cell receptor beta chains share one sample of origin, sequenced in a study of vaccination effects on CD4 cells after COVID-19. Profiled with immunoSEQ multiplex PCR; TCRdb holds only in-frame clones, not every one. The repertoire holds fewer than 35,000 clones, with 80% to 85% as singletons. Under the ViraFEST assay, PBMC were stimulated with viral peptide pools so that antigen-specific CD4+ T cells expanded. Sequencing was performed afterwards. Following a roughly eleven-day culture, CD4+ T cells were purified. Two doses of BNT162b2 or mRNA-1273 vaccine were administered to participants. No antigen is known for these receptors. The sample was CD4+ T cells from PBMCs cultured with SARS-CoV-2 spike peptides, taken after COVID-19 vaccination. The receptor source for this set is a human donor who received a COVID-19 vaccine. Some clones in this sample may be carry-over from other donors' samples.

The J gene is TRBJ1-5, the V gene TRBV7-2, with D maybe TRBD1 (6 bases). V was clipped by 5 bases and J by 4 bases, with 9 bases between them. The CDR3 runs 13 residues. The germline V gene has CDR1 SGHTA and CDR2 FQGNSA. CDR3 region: CASSLGQNQPQHF. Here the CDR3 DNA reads TGTGCCAGCAGCCTTGGACAGAATCAGCCCCAGCATTTT.

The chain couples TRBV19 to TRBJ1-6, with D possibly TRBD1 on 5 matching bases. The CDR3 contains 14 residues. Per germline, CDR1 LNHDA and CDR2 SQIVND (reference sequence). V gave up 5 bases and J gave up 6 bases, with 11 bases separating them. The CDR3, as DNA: TGTGCCAGTAGTGTCCAGGGTGCTAATTCACCCCTCCACTTT. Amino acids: CASSVQGANSPLHF. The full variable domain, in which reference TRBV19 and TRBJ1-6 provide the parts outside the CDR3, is DGGITQSPKYLFRKEGQNVTLSCEQNLNHDAMYWYRQDPGQGLRLIYYSQIVNDFQKGDIAEGYSVSREKKESFPLTVTSAQKNPTAFYLCASSVQGANSPLHFGNGTRLTVT.

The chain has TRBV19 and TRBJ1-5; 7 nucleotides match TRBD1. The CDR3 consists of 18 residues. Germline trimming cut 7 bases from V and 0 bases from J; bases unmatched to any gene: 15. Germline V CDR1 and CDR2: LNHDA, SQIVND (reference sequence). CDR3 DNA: TGTGCCAGTACCAAAACCAGATCCGGGACAGTTAGCAATCAGCCCCAGCATTTT. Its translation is CASTKTRSGTVSNQPQHF. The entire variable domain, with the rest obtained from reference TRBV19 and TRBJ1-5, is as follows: DGGITQSPKYLFRKEGQNVTLSCEQNLNHDAMYWYRQDPGQGLRLIYYSQIVNDFQKGDIAEGYSVSREKKESFPLTVTSAQKNPTAFYLCASTKTRSGTVSNQPQHFGDGTRLSIL.

The CDR3 DNA is TGTGCCAGCAGCTTAAGGGGGTCGAGCGTGTGGAATGAGCAGTTCTTC. Protein product: CASSLRGSSVWNEQFF. The chain recombines TRBV7-3 with TRBJ2-1; D may correspond to TRBD1 or TRBD2 (5 bases each). The CDR3 has 16 amino acids. Germline loops: CDR1 SGHTA, CDR2 FQGTGA. The V gene lost 1 base and the J gene lost 7 bases, with 17 bases spanning the gap.

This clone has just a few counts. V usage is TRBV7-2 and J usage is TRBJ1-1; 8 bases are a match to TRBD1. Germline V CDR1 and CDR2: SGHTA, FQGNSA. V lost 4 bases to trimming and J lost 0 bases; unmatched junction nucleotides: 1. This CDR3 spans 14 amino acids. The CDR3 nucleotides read TGTGCCAGCAGCTCGACAGGGGTGAACACTGAAGCTTTCTTT. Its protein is CASSSTGVNTEAFF. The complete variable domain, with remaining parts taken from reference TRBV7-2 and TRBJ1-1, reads GAGVSQSPSNKVTEKGKDVELRCDPISGHTALYWYRQSLGQGLEFLIYFQGNSAPDKSGLPSDRFSAERTGGSVSTLTIQRTQQEDSAVYLCASSSTGVNTEAFFGQGTRLTVV.

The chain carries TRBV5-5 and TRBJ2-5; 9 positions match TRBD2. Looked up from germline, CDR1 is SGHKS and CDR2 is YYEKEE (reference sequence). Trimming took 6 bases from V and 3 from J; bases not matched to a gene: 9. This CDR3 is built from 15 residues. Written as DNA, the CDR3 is TGTGCCAGCATCAGTAGCGGGGGCCTGAAAGAGACCCAGTACTTC. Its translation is CASISSGGLKETQYF.

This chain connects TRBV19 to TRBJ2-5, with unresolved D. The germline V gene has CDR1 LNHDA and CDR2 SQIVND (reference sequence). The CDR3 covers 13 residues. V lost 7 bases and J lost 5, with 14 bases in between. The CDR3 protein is CASTRGPGETQYF. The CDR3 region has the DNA TGTGCCAGTACCCGAGGACCTGGGGAGACCCAGTACTTC.

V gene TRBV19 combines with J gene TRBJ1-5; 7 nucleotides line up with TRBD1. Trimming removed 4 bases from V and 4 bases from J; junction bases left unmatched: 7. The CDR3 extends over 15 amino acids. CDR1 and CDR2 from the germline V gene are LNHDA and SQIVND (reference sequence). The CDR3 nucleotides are TGTGCCAGTAGTACGACAGGGATTATGAATCAGCCCCAGCATTTT. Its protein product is CASSTTGIMNQPQHF.

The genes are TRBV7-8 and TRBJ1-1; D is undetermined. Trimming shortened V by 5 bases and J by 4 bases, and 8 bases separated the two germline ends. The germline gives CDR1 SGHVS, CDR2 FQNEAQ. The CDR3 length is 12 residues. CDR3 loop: CASSPTVTEAFF. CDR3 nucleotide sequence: TGTGCCAGCAGCCCGACGGTCACTGAAGCTTTCTTT.

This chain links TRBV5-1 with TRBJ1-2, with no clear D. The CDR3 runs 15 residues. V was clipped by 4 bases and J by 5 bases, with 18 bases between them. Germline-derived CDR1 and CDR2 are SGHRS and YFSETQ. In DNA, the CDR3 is TGCGCCAGCAGCCTCTCCCCTTGGGCCGATTATGGCTACACCTTC. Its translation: CASSLSPWADYGYTF.

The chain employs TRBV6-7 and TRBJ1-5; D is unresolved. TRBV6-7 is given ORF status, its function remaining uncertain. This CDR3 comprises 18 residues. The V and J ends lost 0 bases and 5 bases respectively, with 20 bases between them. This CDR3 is CASSYSRRLPFEDQPQHF. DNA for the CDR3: TGTGCCAGCAGTTACTCTCGTCGACTACCATTCGAGGATCAGCCCCAGCATTTT.

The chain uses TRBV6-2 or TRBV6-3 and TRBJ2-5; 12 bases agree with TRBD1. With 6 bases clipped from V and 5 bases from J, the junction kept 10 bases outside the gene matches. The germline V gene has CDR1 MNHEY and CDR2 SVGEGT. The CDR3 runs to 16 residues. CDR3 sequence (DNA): TGTGCCAGCAGCCCCCCGGGACAGGGGGCTTGGGAGACCCAGTACTTC. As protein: CASSPPGQGAWETQYF.

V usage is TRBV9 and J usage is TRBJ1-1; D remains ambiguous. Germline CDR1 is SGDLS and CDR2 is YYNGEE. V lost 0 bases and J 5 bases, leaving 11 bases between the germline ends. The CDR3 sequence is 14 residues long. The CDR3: CASSVEGSATEAFF. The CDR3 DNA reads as TGTGCCAGCAGCGTAGAGGGTTCCGCGACTGAAGCTTTCTTT. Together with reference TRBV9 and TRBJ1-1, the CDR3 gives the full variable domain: DSGVTQTPKHLITATGQRVTLRCSPRSGDLSVYWYQQSLDQGLQFLIQYYNGEERAKGNILERFSAQQFPDLHSELNLSSLELGDSALYFCASSVEGSATEAFFGQGTRLTVV.

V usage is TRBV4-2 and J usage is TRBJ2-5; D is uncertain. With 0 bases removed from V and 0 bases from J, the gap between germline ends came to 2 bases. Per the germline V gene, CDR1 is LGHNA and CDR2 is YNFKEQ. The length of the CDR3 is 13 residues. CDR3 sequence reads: CASSQDYQETQYF. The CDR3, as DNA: TGTGCCAGCAGCCAAGATTACCAAGAGACCCAGTACTTC.

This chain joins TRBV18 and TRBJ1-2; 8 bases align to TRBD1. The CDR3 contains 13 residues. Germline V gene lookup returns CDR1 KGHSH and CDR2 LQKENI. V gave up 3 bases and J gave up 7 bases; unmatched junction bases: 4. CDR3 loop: CASSPQGASGYTF. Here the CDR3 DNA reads TGTGCCAGCTCACCGCAGGGGGCCTCTGGCTACACCTTC.

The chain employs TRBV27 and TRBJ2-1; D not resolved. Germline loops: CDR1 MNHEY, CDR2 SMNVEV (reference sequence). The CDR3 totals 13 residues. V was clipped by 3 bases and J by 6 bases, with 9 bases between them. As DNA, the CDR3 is TGTGCCAGCAGTTTTCCCCAGCGCAATGAGCAGTTCTTC. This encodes CASSFPQRNEQFF.

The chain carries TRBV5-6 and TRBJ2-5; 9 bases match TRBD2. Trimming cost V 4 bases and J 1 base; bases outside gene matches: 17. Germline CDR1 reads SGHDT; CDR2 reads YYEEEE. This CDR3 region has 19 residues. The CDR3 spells CASSPDRWVAGVIQETQYF. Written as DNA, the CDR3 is TGTGCCAGCAGCCCCGATCGGTGGGTAGCGGGGGTTATCCAAGAGACCCAGTACTTC. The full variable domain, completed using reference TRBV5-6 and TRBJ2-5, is DAGVTQSPTHLIKTRGQQVTLRCSPKSGHDTVSWYQQALGQGPQFIFQYYEEEERQRGNFPDRFSGHQFPNYSSELNVNALLLGDSALYLCASSPDRWVAGVIQETQYFGPGTRLLVL.

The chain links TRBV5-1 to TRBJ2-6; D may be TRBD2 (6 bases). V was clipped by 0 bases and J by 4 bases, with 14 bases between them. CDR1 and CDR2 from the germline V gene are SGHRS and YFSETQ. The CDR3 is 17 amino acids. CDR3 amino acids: CASSLAGGVVGANVLTF. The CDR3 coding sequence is TGCGCCAGCAGCTTGGCCGGCGGGGTGGTGGGGGCCAACGTCCTGACTTTC.